The T cell receptor beta chain under discussion was sequenced for a study of CD8+ T cells in alopecia areata. The treatment denotes: oral pan-JAK inhibitor, 5-10 mg twice daily. The ends lost 3 bases at V and 2 bases at J; junction bases unmatched: 14. This CDR3 is 18 amino acids long. Germline V gives CDR1 GTSNPN, CDR2 SVGIG (reference sequence). In this sample, this clone turned up once. Its antigen is unidentified. Whole-study findings and limits: A great number of expanded lesional clones endured in scalp and blood during tofacitinib.

Sequencing templates came from extracted RNA that was reverse transcribed into cDNA. Profiling relied on immunoSEQ multiplex PCR, and the TCRdb table lists in-frame clones only, not all of them. Among more than 95,000 clones listed, 86% were seen once. This TCR was sampled from a human donor with alopecia areata. The sequences come from CD8+ T cells sorted from blood, collected between weeks 30 and 35, from a patient treated with tofacitinib. V usage is TRBV30 and J usage is TRBJ2-1; 9 bases are a match to TRBD2. In DNA, the CDR3 is TGTGCCTGGAGGGGAGCAGCGGGAGGCCTAACCGCCTACAATGAGCAGTTCTTC. Translating gives CAWRGAAGGLTAYNEQFF.